The entry below describes one T cell receptor (beta chain). The antigen it binds to is not known. Base quality data are lacking; no much larger clone is found one base away. The data are from a study of T cell responses to AZD1222 COVID-19 vaccine (dated by TCRdb to about 2021). Notes on the research overall: Because spike-specific TCR depth and breadth did not differ between the two schedules, AZD1222 recipients who got a second dose at roughly 4 weeks were pooled with those who got a second dose at roughly 12 weeks. TCR sequencing was performed for 230 to 250 trial participants, of whom some 200 were given two doses of AZD1222 and about 25 were given two doses of MenACWY control vaccine. Trial participants were enrolled by age into subgroups of 18-55, 56-69 and 70-plus years, and around 140, 26 and 57 TCR-sequenced participants, respectively, were included in these subgroups.

The CDR3 measures 13 amino acids from cysteine to phenylalanine. Just CDR3 DNA is preserved here, 39 bases in frame from base 1. The germline V gene sets CDR1 to KGHDR and CDR2 to SFDVKD. Trimming removed 10 bases from V and 2 bases from J, leaving 12 bases between the germline ends. The paper as a whole reports these results and caveats: Epitopes outside the regions mutated in the B.1.351 and B.1.1.7 variants were reportedly recognized by nearly half of the unique spike-specific TCRs. Most participants were white British and females outnumbered males, and the authors suggested that clonal diversity may have been underestimated. Because no samples from the day 14 peak response were available, repertoires could be characterized only after the peak T cell response. A significant rise in spike-specific TCR breadth and depth was observed after two AZD1222 doses relative to day 0 and relative to MenACWY recipients. In the small 56-69-year group, the increase in depth fell short of significance, most likely because of low power. CD4 TCRs associated with the vaccine covered the entire spike protein, and the dominant responses were in regions 160-218 and 743-854. Conclusions about previously exposed vaccinees were limited because only five to seven AZD1222 recipients were SARS-CoV-2 seropositive at baseline.

The CDR3 regions of human TCRbeta chains were analyzed by immunosequencing. Turning to the authors' computational methods: TCRs in the repertoires were matched against a reference library of SARS-CoV-2-specific TCRs that had been generated with the MIRA antigen-specificity platform. Breadth was defined as the fraction of unique TCRs that were SARS-CoV-2-associated, and depth was defined as the fraction of total T cells that were SARS-CoV-2-associated. Using the MIRA data, each spike-specific TCR was mapped to the spike region that the TCR reacts to and placed in a CD4 or CD8 class. Log10-transformed breadth and depth values were compared by one-way ANOVA with Sidak's multiple comparisons tests. As stored in TCRdb, this immuneACCESS dataset retains in-frame rearrangements with V and J assigned. A fraction of the clones does not appear; measured against another copy, unresolved V genes explain less than half of the discrepancy, and the remainder lacks a known reason. Clone size and the V and J calls come from that table; the DNA yielded D and trimming. The sample table shows about 140,000 clones, and around nine tenths are seen once. The biggest ten clones account for 1.9% of the sample.

The sample's time point label is to be understood as: baseline before first vaccination. The vaccinee samples were drawn from two UK trials, COV001 and COV002, one of which was a single-blind randomized controlled phase 2/3 trial testing AZD1222 (ChAdOx1 nCoV-19) in healthy adults. For TCRbeta chain sequencing, PBMC samples were collected from trial participants at day 0 and at day 28 after the second dose. Source: peripheral blood, taken on day 0 of AZD1222 vaccination. Recombination linked TRBV24-1 to TRBJ2-3; too little of a D gene remains to name it. This receptor was taken from an adult in good health. The CDR3 in this case is CATSAVHTDTQYF. The DNA sequence reads TGTGCCACTTCGGCGGTTCACACAGATACGCAGTATTTT.